This T cell receptor (beta chain) is drawn from a study of T-cell memory formation after mild COVID-19. Study in general: TCR clusters mostly belonged to single donors. Study observations and caveats: Clones which contracted sat mainly in CM and EM if CD4+, and in EMRA if CD8+. Day 15 to 85 contracting clones showed balanced CD4/CD8; later expanders leaned CD4+.

The sample holds a few counts of this clonotype. Its antigen is unidentified. Constant-segment-primed 5'RACE gave TCR alpha and TCR beta cDNA libraries with sample barcodes and UMIs. Each CDR3 protein gets one entry after TCRdb re-called the 5' RACE reads with MiXCR. This sample has 150,000 to 200,000 distinct CDR3 sequences, with around a tenth found just once. Germline V lookup: CDR1 KGHSH, CDR2 LQKENI. The CDR3 covers 15 residues. Trimming removed 3 bases from V and 5 bases from J, with 16 bases in between. J is TRBJ2-5 and V is TRBV18; D gene unclear. Sequences were obtained from PBMCs or a T cell subset sorted from them (not recorded which). The clonotype was recovered from a man between 18 and 29 years old who had mild COVID-19 (a few samples of this study predate the infection). Cell type and time point are not known. The CDR3: CASSPRGLDVETQYF. In nucleotides, the CDR3 is TGTGCCAGCTCACCGAGAGGCCTTGACGTGGAGACCCAGTACTTC.